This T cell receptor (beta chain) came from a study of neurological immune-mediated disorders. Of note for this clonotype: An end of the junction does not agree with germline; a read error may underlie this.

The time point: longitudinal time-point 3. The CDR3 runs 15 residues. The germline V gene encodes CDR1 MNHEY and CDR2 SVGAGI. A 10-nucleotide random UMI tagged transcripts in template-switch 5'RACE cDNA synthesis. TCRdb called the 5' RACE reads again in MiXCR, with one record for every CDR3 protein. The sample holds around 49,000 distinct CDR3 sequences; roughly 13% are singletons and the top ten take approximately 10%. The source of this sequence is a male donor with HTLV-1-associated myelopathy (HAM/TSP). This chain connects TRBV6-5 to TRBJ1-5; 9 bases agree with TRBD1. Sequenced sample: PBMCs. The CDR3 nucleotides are TGTGCCATCAGTTCGTTACAGGGGGCGAAGCAGCACCAGCATTTT. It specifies CAISSLQGAKQHQHF.